Sequencing of this TCR beta chain was carried out in a study of technical replicates of blood from a handful of donors. Germline lookup yields CDR1 SGHVS and CDR2 FNYEAQ. The trim removed 1 base at V and 5 bases at J, leaving 7 bases unmatched. The CDR3 extends over 16 amino acids. Method: immunoSEQ multiplex PCR; TCRdb's copy keeps in-frame clones and lacks some. The sample yields some 11,000 clones, about 94% seen once. The clonotype was recovered from a human donor in good health. Sequences were obtained from PBMCs. The chain employs TRBV7-6 and TRBJ2-5; 10 nucleotides align to TRBD2. CDR3 DNA sequence: TGTGCCAGCAGCTTAGAGGCTAGCGGGAGTTCGGAGACCCAGTACTTC. Its protein is CASSLEASGSSETQYF.